The 22 T cell receptor beta chains below come from one sample, sequenced in a study of blood T cell repertoires in COVID-19. Produced via immunoSEQ multiplex PCR; TCRdb's table is partial and in-frame only. The table records around 200,000 clones, more than 75% of them present only once. The sequenced material came from peripheral blood. Receptors originate from a man aged 35 to 55 with active or convalescent COVID-19.

The chain uses TRBV9 and TRBJ1-3; D is undetermined. There are 14 residues in the CDR3. V lost 3 bases to trimming and J lost 2 bases, with 9 bases between them. Germline values: CDR1 SGDLS, CDR2 YYNGEE. CDR3 DNA sequence: TGTGCCAGCAGCGCCAGGTACACTGGAAACACCATATATTTT. As protein: CASSARYTGNTIYF.

The chain joins TRBV11-2 to TRBJ2-5; 10 nucleotides align to TRBD2. The V segment lost 7 bases and the J segment 3 bases; nucleotides outside the gene matches: 8. Germline V gives CDR1 SGHAT, CDR2 FQNNGV. The CDR3 has 15 amino acids. The CDR3 DNA reads TGTGCCAGCACCCTTGGACTAGCGGTCAAAGAGACCCAGTACTTC. It translates to CASTLGLAVKETQYF.

The chain has TRBV6-4 and TRBJ2-3, with 7 bases that match TRBD1. Unmatched junction bases numbered 7, after V lost 4 bases and J lost 3 bases. The CDR3 is made up of 15 amino acids. The germline V gene encodes CDR1 MRHNA and CDR2 SNTAGT. As DNA, the CDR3 is TGTGCCAGCAGTGGGGGACAGAGAAGGACAGATACGCAGTATTTT. Its protein is CASSGGQRRTDTQYF.

This chain joins TRBV6-6 and TRBJ2-7, with D possibly TRBD2 on 5 matching bases. This CDR3 has 16 residues. CDR1 and CDR2 (germline): MNHNY, SVGAGI (reference sequence). Trimming removed 5 bases at V and 0 bases at J, with 17 bases between. As DNA, the CDR3 is TGTGCCAGCAGTCTTGGCGTCTCGACTATCTCCTACGAGCAGTACTTC. This translates into CASSLGVSTISYEQYF.

The V and J genes are TRBV7-3 and TRBJ2-1; 7 bases align to TRBD1. The trim removed 5 bases at V and 3 bases at J, leaving 7 bases unmatched. Germline CDR1 reads SGHTA; CDR2 reads FQGTGA. CDR3 length: 15 residues. This chain's CDR3 is CASSGTGDGYNEQFF. The CDR3 nucleotides are TGTGCCAGCAGCGGAACAGGGGACGGCTACAATGAGCAGTTCTTC.

This clone was detected only once. The genes are TRBV19 and TRBJ1-3; 7 nucleotides align to TRBD1. Looked up from germline, CDR1 is LNHDA and CDR2 is SQIVND (reference sequence). The V and J ends lost 3 bases and 2 bases, in that order; junction bases with no gene match: 1. The CDR3 length is 14 residues. The CDR3 is CASSMTGTGNTIYF. The DNA for the CDR3 is TGTGCCAGTAGTATGACAGGGACTGGAAACACCATATATTTT.

This chain joins TRBV19 and TRBJ1-6; TRBD1 agrees at 9 bases. CDR1 and CDR2 (germline): LNHDA, SQIVND (reference sequence). Trimming at V came to 3 bases and at J to 7 bases, leaving 4 bases not matched to a gene. This CDR3 is 15 amino acids long. The CDR3 loop reads CASSIQTGGNSPLHF. The CDR3 region has the DNA TGTGCCAGTAGTATTCAAACAGGGGGCAATTCACCCCTCCACTTT.

The rearrangement uses TRBV19 and TRBJ1-1, with D possibly TRBD1 on 6 matching bases. The V gene's germline CDR1 is LNHDA and CDR2 SQIVND (reference sequence). V dropped 5 bases and J dropped 0 bases, with 19 bases sitting between them. This CDR3 comprises 17 residues. The CDR3 is CASSQTSGGELNTEAFF. CDR3 bases: TGTGCCAGTAGTCAAACATCGGGGGGCGAACTGAACACTGAAGCTTTCTTT. The whole variable domain, remainder taken from reference TRBV19 and TRBJ1-1, is DGGITQSPKYLFRKEGQNVTLSCEQNLNHDAMYWYRQDPGQGLRLIYYSQIVNDFQKGDIAEGYSVSREKKESFPLTVTSAQKNPTAFYLCASSQTSGGELNTEAFFGQGTRLTVV.

The chain employs TRBV5-1 and TRBJ1-6; no reliable D call. The CDR3 has 16 amino acids. The germline V gene has CDR1 SGHRS and CDR2 YFSETQ. Trimming stripped 1 base from V and 0 bases from J, with 8 bases between. CDR3 protein: CASSLWSSSYNSPLHF. CDR3 nucleotide sequence: TGCGCCAGCAGCTTGTGGTCCAGCTCCTATAATTCACCCCTCCACTTT. Together with reference TRBV5-1 and TRBJ1-6, the CDR3 gives the full variable domain: KAGVTQTPRYLIKTRGQQVTLSCSPISGHRSVSWYQQTPGQGLQFLFEYFSETQRNKGNFPGRFSGRQFSNSRSEMNVSTLELGDSALYLCASSLWSSSYNSPLHFGNGTRLTVT.

The chain links TRBV6-6 to TRBJ2-1; weak D call: TRBD1 (6 bases). Germline V gives CDR1 MNHNY, CDR2 SVGAGI (reference sequence). V lost 5 bases to trimming and J lost 4 bases, with 21 bases between them. The CDR3 consists of 17 residues. The CDR3 DNA reads as TGTGCCAGCAGTCCTCATAGCTTGGGGGCTGGGTACAATGAGCAGTTCTTC. Protein product: CASSPHSLGAGYNEQFF.

The chain couples TRBV12-3 or TRBV12-4 to TRBJ2-7; D is undetermined. Trimming took off 3 bases at V and 0 bases at J, with 3 bases between the two ends. The CDR3 is 12 residues long. CDR3 residues: CASSFISYEQYF. The CDR3 region has the DNA TGTGCCAGCAGTTTTATCTCCTACGAGCAGTACTTC.

The J gene is TRBJ1-1, the V gene TRBV4-1; D is ambiguous. The V end lost 6 bases, the J end lost 7 bases, and 21 bases lay between the germline ends. This CDR3 contains 15 residues. Germline values: CDR1 MGHRA, CDR2 YSYEKL. The CDR3 DNA reads as TGCGCCAGCAGTCAATCCCCCAGGAAAACAAGTGAAGCTTTCTTT. It codes for CASSQSPRKTSEAFF.

This clone was seen only a few times. V usage is TRBV10-3 and J usage is TRBJ2-5, with D possibly matching TRBD2 (6 bases). Germline V gives CDR1 ENHRY, CDR2 SYGVKD. The CDR3 totals 20 residues. The ends were cut back, 1 base at V and 0 bases at J, with 24 bases in the middle. CDR3 coding DNA: TGTGCCATCAGTGAGTACGGAGGGCAGGGTCTTGAAAAGTACCAAGAGACCCAGTACTTC. Encoded protein: CAISEYGGQGLEKYQETQYF.

The chain combines TRBV19 with TRBJ2-3; D is ambiguous. V shed 3 bases and J shed 3 bases, with 13 bases lying between them. The CDR3 extends over 15 amino acids. Germline V gene data show CDR1 as LNHDA and CDR2 as SQIVND (reference sequence). The CDR3 DNA reads TGTGCCAGTAGTATTGGCCCAACCAGTACAGATACGCAGTATTTT. Translated: CASSIGPTSTDTQYF.

The rearrangement uses TRBV5-1 and TRBJ1-1; D uncertain. With 3 bases removed from V and 0 bases from J, the gap between germline ends came to 9 bases. From germline, CDR1 is SGHRS and CDR2 YFSETQ. CDR3 size: 14 residues. CDR3 sequence: CASSSLQLNTEAFF. CDR3 DNA: TGCGCCAGCAGCTCATTACAGTTGAACACTGAAGCTTTCTTT.

This clone has just one count. The chain combines TRBV27 with TRBJ2-7; maybe TRBD1 (5 bases). The V end was cut by 4 bases, the J end by 0 bases, with 10 bases between. The germline V gene has CDR1 MNHEY and CDR2 SMNVEV (reference sequence). The CDR3 is 14 residues long. The CDR3 here is CASSSRTLSYEQYF. DNA for the CDR3: TGTGCCAGCAGTTCCAGGACACTCTCCTACGAGCAGTACTTC.

The J gene is TRBJ2-2, the V gene TRBV6-1, with a tentative D call TRBD2 (6 bases). CDR3 size: 17 residues. Trimming stripped 3 bases from V and 1 base from J, with 15 bases between. Germline lookup yields CDR1 MNHNS and CDR2 SASEGT. The CDR3 DNA sequence: TGTGCCAGCAGTGACCCCGCGGGGCTTCGGAACACCGGGGAGCTGTTTTTT. This codes for CASSDPAGLRNTGELFF.

The V call is TRBV19, the J call TRBJ1-5, with TRBD1 matching 9 bases. Trimming at V came to 6 bases and at J to 6 bases, leaving 9 bases not matched to a gene. The CDR3 length is 15 residues. Germline V CDR1 and CDR2: LNHDA, SQIVND (reference sequence). This CDR3 is CASRQTRTGVQPQHF. For the CDR3, the DNA is TGTGCCAGTAGACAGACCCGGACAGGGGTTCAGCCCCAGCATTTT.

The genes are TRBV6-2 or TRBV6-3 and TRBJ2-1, with 7 bases aligning to TRBD2. This CDR3 is 16 amino acids long. V lost 4 bases, J lost 8 bases, and 14 bases stayed unmatched. CDR1 MNHEY and CDR2 SVGEGT come from the germline V gene. The CDR3 DNA reads as TGTGCCAGCAGTTCCACTCCGGGACTACCTTCGGATGAGCAGTTCTTC. As protein: CASSSTPGLPSDEQFF.

The V gene is TRBV30, the J gene TRBJ1-2, with D tentatively TRBD1 (6 bases). The CDR3 contains 13 residues. Deletions cut 3 bases from V and 4 bases from J, with 12 bases between. Germline V gene lookup returns CDR1 GTSNPN and CDR2 SVGIG (reference sequence). The CDR3 region has the DNA TGTGCCTGGAGAGGAAGGGGGTCCTATGGCTACACCTTC. Translated: CAWRGRGSYGYTF.

This chain connects TRBV2 to TRBJ1-1; 7 nucleotides agree with TRBD1. After removal of 7 bases from V and 2 bases from J, the junction contained 7 bases not matched to a gene. This CDR3 region has 14 residues. CDR1 is SNHLY, CDR2 FYNNEI, per germline. CDR3 nucleotides: TGTGCCAGCACCACAGGGGACCTCAACACTGAAGCTTTCTTT. Residues: CASTTGDLNTEAFF. Using reference TRBV2 and TRBJ1-1 for the parts outside the CDR3, the full variable domain is EPEVTQTPSHQVTQMGQEVILRCVPISNHLYFYWYRQILGQKVEFLVSFYNNEISEKSEIFDDQFSVERPDGSNFTLKIRSTKLEDSAMYFCASTTGDLNTEAFFGQGTRLTVV.

The chain couples TRBV29-1 to TRBJ1-1; a possible D gene is TRBD1 (5 bases). The CDR3 consists of 14 residues. In germline, CDR1 is SQVTM, CDR2 ANQGSEA. V gave up 3 bases and J gave up 3 bases, with 14 bases separating them. The CDR3 DNA is TGCAGCGTTGACTACAGCCTAGGGGACACTGAAGCTTTCTTT. Translated: CSVDYSLGDTEAFF. The full variable domain, its missing parts supplied by reference TRBV29-1 and TRBJ1-1, is SAVISQKPSRDICQRGTSLTIQCQVDSQVTMMFWYRQQPGQSLTLIATANQGSEATYESGFVIDKFPISRPNLTFSTLTVSNMSPEDSSIYLCSVDYSLGDTEAFFGQGTRLTVV.